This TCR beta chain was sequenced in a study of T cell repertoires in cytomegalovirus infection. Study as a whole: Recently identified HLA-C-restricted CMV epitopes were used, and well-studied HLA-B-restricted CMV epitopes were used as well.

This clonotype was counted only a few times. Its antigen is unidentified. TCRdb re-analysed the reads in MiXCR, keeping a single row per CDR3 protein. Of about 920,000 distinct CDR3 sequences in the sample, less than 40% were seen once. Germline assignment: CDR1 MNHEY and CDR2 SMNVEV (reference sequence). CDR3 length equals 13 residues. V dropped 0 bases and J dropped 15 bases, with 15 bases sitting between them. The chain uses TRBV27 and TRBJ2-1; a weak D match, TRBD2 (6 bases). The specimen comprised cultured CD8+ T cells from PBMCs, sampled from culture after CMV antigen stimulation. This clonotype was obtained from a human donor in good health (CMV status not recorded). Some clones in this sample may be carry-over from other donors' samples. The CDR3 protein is CASSLSYGTWRFF. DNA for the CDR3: TGTGCCAGCAGTTTATCGTACGGGACTTGGCGGTTCTTC.